Following are 25 T cell receptor beta chains from one sample sequenced in a study of control samples from healthy donors and cancer patients. TCRdb's copy holds only in-frame clones and misses some; the assay was immunoSEQ multiplex PCR. The sample includes about 160,000 clones, approximately 94% of them seen just once. What was sequenced was blood. These receptors all come from a woman aged 40-49 years in good health.

This chain uses TRBV15 with TRBJ1-3; D is perhaps TRBD1 (6 bases). The germline V and J ends were trimmed by 0 bases and 4 bases, with 16 bases remaining between them. This CDR3 spans 17 amino acids. Germline CDR1 is LNHNV and CDR2 is YYDKDF (reference sequence). The CDR3 DNA reads TGTGCCACCAGCAGAGAACGCTTTGGACAGATCGGAAACACCATATATTTT. Its protein is CATSRERFGQIGNTIYF. The full variable domain, with the rest looked up from reference TRBV15 and TRBJ1-3, is DAMVIQNPRYQVTQFGKPVTLSCSQTLNHNVMYWYQQKSSQAPKLLFHYYDKDFNNEADTPDNFQSRRPNTSFCFLDIRSPGLGDTAMYLCATSRERFGQIGNTIYFGEGSWLTVV.

This sequence joins TRBV4-3 and TRBJ1-1; D unresolved. V lost 3 bases to trimming and J lost 3 bases, with 8 bases between them. In germline, CDR1 is LGHNA, CDR2 YSLEER. This CDR3 is 13 amino acids long. CDR3 bases: TGCGCCAGCAGCCACCAATTGGACACTGAAGCTTTCTTT. Protein sequence: CASSHQLDTEAFF.

This clone was observed once. The chain recombines TRBV5-8 with TRBJ1-6; a weak D match, TRBD1 (5 bases). V lost 0 bases, J lost 4 bases, and 17 bases lay in between. In germline, CDR1 is SGHTS, CDR2 YDEGEE. This CDR3 contains 18 residues. CDR3 in DNA: TGTGCCAGCAGCTTGGCAGGGATCCTAATCCGATATAATTCACCCCTCCACTTT. Residues: CASSLAGILIRYNSPLHF.

The genes are TRBV12-3 or TRBV12-4 and TRBJ2-5, with D possibly being TRBD1 (6 bases). The V and J ends lost 10 bases and 5 bases respectively, with 14 bases between them. CDR3 length: 12 residues. The CDR3 region is CATADRRETQYF. For the CDR3, the DNA is TGTGCCACCGCGGACAGAAGGGAGACCCAGTACTTC.

The chain couples TRBV7-2 to TRBJ2-3; 8 bases fit TRBD1. The junction had 6 bases not matched to a gene; V was cut back by 4 bases and J by 0 bases. Per the germline V gene, CDR1 is SGHTA and CDR2 is FQGNSA. This CDR3 region has 16 residues. The CDR3 DNA reads as TGTGCCAGCAGCTACGACAGGGGAAGGAGCACAGATACGCAGTATTTT. It encodes CASSYDRGRSTDTQYF.

This sequence joins TRBV18 and TRBJ1-2, with no clear D. In germline, CDR1 is KGHSH, CDR2 LQKENI. The CDR3 is made up of 13 amino acids. Trimming took off 0 bases at V and 6 bases at J, with 8 bases between the two ends. The CDR3 here is CASSPPEQNGYTF. In nucleotides, the CDR3 is TGTGCCAGCTCACCACCGGAACAGAATGGCTACACCTTC.

The chain is built from TRBV6-5 and TRBJ1-6; 11 bases are shared with TRBD1. Losses at the gene ends were 1 base for V and 7 bases for J; bases not matched to a gene: 3. This CDR3 spans 16 amino acids. Germline V gene data show CDR1 as MNHEY and CDR2 as SVGAGI. In nucleotides, the CDR3 is TGTGCCAGCAGTTACTTTGGACAGGGGGCAAATTCACCCCTCCACTTT. Its protein is CASSYFGQGANSPLHF.

This chain joins TRBV20-1 and TRBJ2-7; D is unclear. The CDR3 length is 13 residues. Germline V gene lookup returns CDR1 DFQATT and CDR2 SNEGSKA (reference sequence). V lost 3 bases to trimming and J lost 3 bases, with 12 bases between them. This CDR3 reads CSASGDELYEQYF. For the CDR3, the DNA is TGCAGTGCTAGTGGTGACGAACTCTACGAGCAGTACTTC.

V is TRBV21-1 and J is TRBJ1-4; the tabulated D call, TRBD1, remains unverified against the DNA. TRBV21-1 is annotated as a pseudogene. This CDR3 contains 17 residues. CDR3: CASSKEGDRADNEKLFF. The CDR3 region has the DNA TGTGCCAGCAGCAAAGAAGGAGACAGGGCTGATAATGAAAAACTGTTTTTT.

The rearrangement uses TRBV5-1 and TRBJ1-2; 7 bases match TRBD1. Germline V gene lookup returns CDR1 SGHRS and CDR2 YFSETQ. Losses at the gene ends were 0 bases for V and 8 bases for J; bases not matched to a gene: 10. This CDR3 contains 15 residues. The CDR3 here is CASSLALVQGMGYTF. The CDR3 coding sequence is TGCGCCAGCAGCTTGGCATTAGTACAGGGGATGGGCTACACCTTC. Drawing the rest from reference TRBV5-1 and TRBJ1-2, the complete variable domain is KAGVTQTPRYLIKTRGQQVTLSCSPISGHRSVSWYQQTPGQGLQFLFEYFSETQRNKGNFPGRFSGRQFSNSRSEMNVSTLELGDSALYLCASSLALVQGMGYTFGSGTRLTVV.

The chain carries TRBV7-2 and TRBJ1-5, with D unclear. Germline V CDR1 and CDR2: SGHTA, FQGNSA. The CDR3 has 14 residues. Trimming left V 3 bases short and J 4 bases short, with 10 bases between. The CDR3 protein is CASSFRAENQPQHF. The CDR3 DNA is TGTGCCAGCAGCTTTCGGGCAGAGAATCAGCCCCAGCATTTT.

This sequence joins TRBV11-2 and TRBJ1-4; D is unresolved. Per the germline V gene, CDR1 is SGHAT and CDR2 is FQNNGV. The ends were cut back, 5 bases at V and 0 bases at J, with 10 bases in the middle. This CDR3 comprises 15 residues. CDR3 residues: CASSPVGATNEKLFF. The CDR3 region has the DNA TGTGCCAGCAGCCCTGTCGGAGCAACTAATGAAAAACTGTTTTTT.

The chain is built from TRBV5-1 and TRBJ1-3; D perhaps matches TRBD1 (5 bases). V lost 0 bases to trimming and J lost 2 bases, with 6 bases between them. CDR1 is SGHRS and CDR2 is YFSETQ in the germline V gene. CDR3 length: 14 amino acids. CDR3 sequence: CASSLATAGNTIYF. Here the CDR3 DNA reads TGCGCCAGCAGCTTGGCGACAGCTGGAAACACCATATATTTT.

The chain joins TRBV10-3 to TRBJ1-1, with 8 bases aligning to TRBD1. The germline V gene encodes CDR1 ENHRY and CDR2 SYGVKD. J was trimmed by 7 bases and V by 4 bases; bases with no gene match: 11. CDR3 length: 15 residues. CDR3 bases: TGTGCCATCAGTGTTTTTGAGCAGGGGGCTGTTGAAGCTTTCTTT. Protein sequence: CAISVFEQGAVEAFF.

This clone is a singleton in its sample. The chain carries TRBV11-1 and TRBJ1-3; 8 bases line up with TRBD1. The CDR3 consists of 15 residues. J lost 6 bases, V lost 4 bases, and 8 bases had no gene match. Looked up from germline, CDR1 is SGHAT and CDR2 is FQDESV (reference sequence). The CDR3 DNA is TGTGCCAGCAGCTCGGGACAGGCCCTTTCAAACACCATATATTTT. This encodes CASSSGQALSNTIYF.

The V call is TRBV10-3, the J call TRBJ2-3; D may be TRBD2 (6 bases). V was pared by 7 bases and J by 1 base, with 12 bases between. The CDR3 extends over 14 amino acids. Germline V gene lookup returns CDR1 ENHRY and CDR2 SYGVKD. Here the CDR3 reads CAITGASGTDTQYF. As DNA, the CDR3 is TGTGCCATCACGGGAGCTTCTGGCACAGATACGCAGTATTTT.

The table lists this clone with a count of one. This chain connects TRBV7-2 to TRBJ1-1, with D unresolved. Germline V gene lookup returns CDR1 SGHTA and CDR2 FQGNSA. Trimming left V 1 base short and J 3 bases short, with 15 bases between. This CDR3 is built from 16 residues. CDR3 residues: CASSLDRAVAYTEAFF. As DNA, the CDR3 is TGTGCCAGCAGCTTAGACCGGGCAGTTGCGTACACTGAAGCTTTCTTT.

This chain uses TRBV19 with TRBJ1-1; D is perhaps TRBD1 (5 bases). The V gene lost 3 bases and the J gene lost 4 bases, with 12 bases spanning the gap. The length of the CDR3 is 14 residues. Germline CDR1 and CDR2: LNHDA and SQIVND (reference sequence). CDR3 residues: CASSIITGGTEAFF. CDR3 nucleotides: TGTGCCAGTAGTATTATTACAGGAGGCACTGAAGCTTTCTTT.

The gene calls are TRBV7-9 and TRBJ1-3; 7 bases agree with TRBD1. Germline CDR1 SEHNR, CDR2 FQNEAQ (reference sequence). There are 15 residues in the CDR3. The ends lost 0 bases at V and 4 bases at J; junction bases unmatched: 3. The CDR3 DNA reads TGTGCCAGCAGCTTAGCTACAGGGGCAGGAAACACCATATATTTT. It specifies CASSLATGAGNTIYF.

V gene TRBV29-1 combines with J gene TRBJ1-1; D not certain. From germline, CDR1 is SQVTM and CDR2 ANQGSEA. The length of the CDR3 is 13 residues. V dropped 1 base and J dropped 5 bases, with 11 bases sitting between them. The CDR3 DNA reads as TGCAGCGTTGAAGTGTTCGGAAGGACTGAAGCTTTCTTT. As protein: CSVEVFGRTEAFF.

The rearrangement uses TRBV12-5 and TRBJ1-3, with D unresolved. Germline CDR1 is LGHNT and CDR2 is FRNRAP. This CDR3 has 11 residues. Deletions cut 5 bases from V and 4 bases from J, with 3 bases between. The CDR3: CASGRGNTIYF. DNA for the CDR3: TGTGCTAGTGGTCGGGGAAACACCATATATTTT. The full variable domain, rest sourced from reference TRBV12-5 and TRBJ1-3, is DARVTQTPRHKVTEMGQEVTMRCQPILGHNTVFWYRQTMMQGLELLAYFRNRAPLDDSGMPKDRFSAEMPDATLATLKIQPSEPRDSAVYFCASGRGNTIYFGEGSWLTVV.

This clone appeared once. The chain is built from TRBV9 and TRBJ2-3; no clear D gene. Trimming left V 1 base short and J 6 bases short, with 12 bases between. The V gene's germline CDR1 is SGDLS and CDR2 YYNGEE. This CDR3 spans 14 amino acids. DNA of the CDR3: TGTGCCAGCAGCGTAAGTGGAACCTCGGATACGCAGTATTTT. Translation gives CASSVSGTSDTQYF.

V is TRBV7-8 and J is TRBJ1-5; D not certain. The CDR3 covers 14 residues. Germline CDR1 and CDR2: SGHVS and FQNEAQ. Between the trimmed V and J ends, which lost 1 base and 6 bases, there was a span of 10 bases. CDR3 nucleotide sequence: TGTGCCAGCAGCTTAGGTCGCACACTTCAGCCCCAGCATTTT. Its translation is CASSLGRTLQPQHF.

The chain carries TRBV7-9 and TRBJ2-1; D is possibly TRBD1 (7 bases). The germline V gene encodes CDR1 SEHNR and CDR2 FQNEAQ (reference sequence). CDR3 length: 14 residues. V lost 5 bases to trimming and J lost 9 bases, with 17 bases between them. The CDR3 DNA reads TGTGCCAGCAGCCCGACTAGGGGGCGATTTGAGCAGTTCTTC. This gives the protein CASSPTRGRFEQFF.

This chain uses TRBV11-3 with TRBJ2-2; 8 nucleotides line up with TRBD1. Germline V CDR1 and CDR2: SGHNT, YENEEA. After removal of 5 bases from V and 1 base from J, the junction contained 6 bases not matched to a gene. The CDR3 has 16 residues. CDR3 protein: CASSPRDRRNTGELFF. CDR3 DNA sequence: TGTGCCAGCAGCCCTAGGGACAGGCGGAACACCGGGGAGCTGTTTTTT.